This entry describes one T cell receptor beta chain. The antigen it recognizes is unknown. The record has no base qualities; no much larger clone is one base away. The immunoSEQ Assay, a bias-controlled multiplex PCR, was used to amplify TCRbeta CDR3 regions from genomic DNA. Under the source paper's analysis protocol: The number of nucleated cells in each sample was estimated from the amplification of reference gene primers within the assay. To quantify the absolute abundance of each unique TCRbeta CDR3 rearrangement, sequence reads were collapsed and filtered. Productive Simpson clonality was computed per sample as the square root of Simpson's diversity index over productive rearrangements. Here the immuneACCESS table is served through TCRdb, limited to in-frame sequences with V and J called. Missing clones are a known gap in these copies; in checked studies unresolved V genes cover under half, and the rest lacks a known reason. D and trimming were read from the DNA, whereas the V and J calls and clone size are those reported in that table. Counted in this sample were around 94,000 clones; roughly 80% of them appeared once. The ten largest account for around 20% of the sample.

V lost 0 bases and J lost 6 bases; the stretch between them is 18 bases long. The CDR3, cysteine through phenylalanine, is 17 amino acids long. Here the CDR3 DNA is all that survives: 51 bases in frame from base 1. Reading the germline V gene gives CDR1 LGHNA and CDR2 YNFKEQ. This sample is part of a study of blood T cell repertoires in COVID-19 (dated by TCRdb to about 2020). Study-level background: The collaborator samples originated in the United States, Italy and Spain and spanned the acute and convalescent phases of COVID-19. The material from the prospective study consisted of cDNA or gDNA derived from T cells, B-cell-depleted T cells, or PBMCs. The dataset comprised deeply sampled blood TCRbeta repertoires from subjects exposed to, actively infected with, or recovered from COVID-19. The repertoires were released in a freely available public database intended as a resource for research on the immune response to SARS-CoV-2. The samples were drawn from the first 160 participants of the ongoing ImmuneRACE study and from 1,254 subjects provided by 6 global collaborators. A de-identified subject ID, COVID-19 status, age in years and sex were almost always included in the sample metadata. Where available, HLA class I and class II types were obtained from metadata supplied by the sample provider rather than from assay-based typing. Study-wide conclusions, independent of this receptor: The quantity of clinical and demographic metadata differed by source and by participant and was supplied without curation.

The collaborating institutions used their own protocols to collect whole blood in K2EDTA tubes. For TCRbeta analysis, collaborators shipped samples as frozen whole blood, isolated PBMCs, or DNA extracted from either of those sample types. The specimen sequenced was peripheral blood. The source of this sequence is a human donor in a cohort sampled during active COVID-19. The V and J genes are TRBV4-2 and TRBJ1-5; a weak D assignment points to TRBD1 (6 bases agree). The CDR3 region reads CASSQDQGGGEGQPQHF. In nucleotides, the sequence is TGTGCCAGCAGCCAAGATCAAGGGGGAGGGGAAGGTCAGCCCCAGCATTTT.